One T cell receptor beta chain is described in this entry. Its antigen is as yet unknown. CDR1 and CDR2 from the germline V gene are LNHDA and SQIVND (reference sequence). The CDR3 sequence is 15 residues long. With 4 bases clipped from V and 5 bases from J, the junction kept 6 bases outside the gene matches. Isolating CD4+ T cells followed approximately nine days of culture. Vaccine recipients, nucleocapsid antibody negative, had no prior SARS-CoV-2 infection. Fresh IL-2-containing medium replaced half the medium on days 3 and 7. The sample originates from a study of vaccination effects on CD4 cells after COVID-19. Study context: Cultures used roughly 2 million PBMC per well, about 10 IU/ml IL-2 and about 10 ug/ml peptides.

Data came from immunoSEQ multiplex PCR; TCRdb stores just in-frame clones and leaves some out. The data show some 28,000 clones, roughly 60% seen once. Study results and caveats: Among infection- and vaccine-induced clones, marked clonal contraction occurred late after vaccination.

This chain connects TRBV19 to TRBJ2-1; 9 nucleotides agree with TRBD2. The source is a human donor who received a COVID-19 vaccine. Sequencing used CD4+ T cells from PBMCs cultured without peptide, obtained before COVID-19 vaccination. The CDR3 DNA sequence: TGTGCCAGTAGTAAAGGGACTAGCCGAAACAATGAGCAGTTCTTC. It encodes CASSKGTSRNNEQFF. The full variable domain, rest sourced from reference TRBV19 and TRBJ2-1, is DGGITQSPKYLFRKEGQNVTLSCEQNLNHDAMYWYRQDPGQGLRLIYYSQIVNDFQKGDIAEGYSVSREKKESFPLTVTSAQKNPTAFYLCASSKGTSRNNEQFFGPGTRLTVL.